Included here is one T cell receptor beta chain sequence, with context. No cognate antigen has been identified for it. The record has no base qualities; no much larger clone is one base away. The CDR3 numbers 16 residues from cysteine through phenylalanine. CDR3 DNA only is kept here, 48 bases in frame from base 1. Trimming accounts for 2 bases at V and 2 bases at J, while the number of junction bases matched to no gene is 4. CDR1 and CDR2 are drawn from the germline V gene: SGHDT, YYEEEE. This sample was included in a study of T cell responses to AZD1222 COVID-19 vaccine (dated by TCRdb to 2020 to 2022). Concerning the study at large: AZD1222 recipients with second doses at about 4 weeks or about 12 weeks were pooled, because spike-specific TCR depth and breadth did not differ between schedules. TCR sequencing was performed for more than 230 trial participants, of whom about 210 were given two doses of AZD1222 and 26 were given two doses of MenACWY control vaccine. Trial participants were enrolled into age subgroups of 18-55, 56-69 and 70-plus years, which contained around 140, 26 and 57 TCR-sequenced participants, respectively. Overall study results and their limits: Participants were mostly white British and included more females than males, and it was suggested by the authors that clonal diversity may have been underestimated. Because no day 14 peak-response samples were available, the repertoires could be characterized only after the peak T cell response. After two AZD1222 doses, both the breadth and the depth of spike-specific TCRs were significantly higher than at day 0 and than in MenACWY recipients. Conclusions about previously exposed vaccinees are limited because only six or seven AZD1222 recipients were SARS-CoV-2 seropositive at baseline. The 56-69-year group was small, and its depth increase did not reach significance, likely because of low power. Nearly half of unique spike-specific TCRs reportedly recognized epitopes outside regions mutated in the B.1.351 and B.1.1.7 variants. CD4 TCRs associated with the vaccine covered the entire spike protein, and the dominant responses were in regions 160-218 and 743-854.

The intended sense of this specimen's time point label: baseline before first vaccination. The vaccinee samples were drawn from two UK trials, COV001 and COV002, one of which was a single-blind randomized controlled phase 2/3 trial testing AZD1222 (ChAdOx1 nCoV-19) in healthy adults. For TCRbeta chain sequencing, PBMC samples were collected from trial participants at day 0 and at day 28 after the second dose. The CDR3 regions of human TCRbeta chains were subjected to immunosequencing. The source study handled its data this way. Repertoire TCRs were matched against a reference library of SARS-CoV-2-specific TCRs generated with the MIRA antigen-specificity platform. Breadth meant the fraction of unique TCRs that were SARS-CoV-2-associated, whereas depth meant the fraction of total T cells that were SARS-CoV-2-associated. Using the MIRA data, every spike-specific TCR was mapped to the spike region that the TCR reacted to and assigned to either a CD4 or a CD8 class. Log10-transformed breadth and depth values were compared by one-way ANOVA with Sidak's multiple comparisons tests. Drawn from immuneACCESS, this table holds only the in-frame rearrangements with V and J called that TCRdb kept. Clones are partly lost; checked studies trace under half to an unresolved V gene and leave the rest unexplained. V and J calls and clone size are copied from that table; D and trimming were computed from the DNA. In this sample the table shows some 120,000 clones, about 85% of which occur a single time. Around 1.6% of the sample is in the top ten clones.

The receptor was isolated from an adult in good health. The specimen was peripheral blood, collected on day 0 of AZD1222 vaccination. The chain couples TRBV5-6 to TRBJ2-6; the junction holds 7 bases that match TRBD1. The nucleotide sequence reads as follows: TGTGCCAGCAGCTTACAGGGGCCCCCTGGGGCCAACGTCCTGACTTTC. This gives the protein CASSLQGPPGANVLTF.